One sample yielded the 13 T cell receptor beta chains listed below, sequenced in a study of immune heterogeneity within non-small cell lung tumors. Template material for each sample was about 0.55 ug of bulk tumor genomic DNA. Taken during surgery, several biopsies per primary tumor were spaced as far apart as possible within the tumor mass. Enrolled individuals presented with untreated, newly diagnosed non-small cell lung cancer and received curative surgery. Amplification of TCR beta CDR3 was performed by multiplex PCR with 32 V and 13 J primers. TCRdb recomputed calls from the multiplex PCR reads with MiXCR, one row per CDR3 protein. The data show some 31,000 distinct CDR3 sequences, around 30% seen once. The sample was lung tumor tissue. These TCRs come from a man aged 35 to 55 with non-small cell lung cancer.

With regard to this clonotype: Since a much larger clone is just one base distant, this may be a read error. The rearrangement links TRBV19 to TRBJ1-2; D gene ambiguous. The CDR3 spans 13 residues. Germline V lookup: CDR1 LNHDA, CDR2 SQIVND (reference sequence). CDR3 DNA: TGTGCCAGTATTATAGAAGGCGGATATGGCTACACCTTC. As protein: CASIIEGGYGYTF. The complete variable domain, with remaining parts taken from reference TRBV19 and TRBJ1-2, reads DGGITQSPKYLFRKEGQNVTLSCEQNLNHDAMYWYRQDPGQGLRLIYYSQIVNDFQKGDIAEGYSVSREKKESFPLTVTSAQKNPTAFYLCASIIEGGYGYTFGSGTRLTVV.

This clonotype was seen just once. A much larger clone is a single base away; this may be a read error. The chain joins TRBV6-5 to TRBJ2-6; TRBD1 is a possible D gene (6 bases). Germline V gene data show CDR1 as MNHEY and CDR2 as SVGAGI. CDR3 size: 15 residues. The DNA for the CDR3 is TGTGTCAGCAGTTACAAGGGGGCTGGGGCCAACGTCCTGACTTTC. Translating it yields CVSSYKGAGANVLTF.

This clonotype has at least ten counts. The chain joins TRBV9 to TRBJ2-1; 11 nucleotides match TRBD2. CDR1 and CDR2 from the germline V gene are SGDLS and YYNGEE. CDR3 length equals 16 residues. The V segment lost 4 bases and the J segment 5 bases; nucleotides outside the gene matches: 8. The CDR3 is CASSHAGTSGHNEQFF. Written as DNA, the CDR3 is TGTGCCAGCAGCCACGCCGGGACTAGCGGACACAATGAGCAGTTCTTC.

This clonotype showed up just a few times. The V and J genes are TRBV9 and TRBJ2-5, with no clear D. Trimming left V 1 base short and J 5 bases short, with 15 bases between. This CDR3 is 15 amino acids long. Germline CDR1 SGDLS, CDR2 YYNGEE. The CDR3 is CASSVSTESRETQYF. The CDR3 nucleotides read TGTGCCAGCAGCGTATCTACGGAAAGTAGGGAGACCCAGTACTTC.

The sample holds many counts of this clonotype. The rearrangement joins TRBV11-2 to TRBJ2-7; no reliable D call. Germline V gene sequence: CDR1 SGHAT, CDR2 FQNNGV. Trimming left V 0 bases short and J 3 bases short, with 6 bases between. The CDR3 runs to 13 residues. The CDR3 nucleotides are TGTGCCAGCAGCTTAGAACACTACTACGAGCAGTACTTC. Protein sequence: CASSLEHYYEQYF. Filled out from reference TRBV11-2 and TRBJ2-7, the complete variable domain reads EAGVAQSPRYKIIEKRQSVAFWCNPISGHATLYWYQQILGQGPKLLIQFQNNGVVDDSQLPKDRFSAERLKGVDSTLKIQPAKLEDSAVYLCASSLEHYYEQYFGPGTRLTVT.

This clonotype was recorded once. This sequence may be a read error, since a much larger clone differs from it by one base. DNA for the CDR3: TGTGCCACCAGCAGGGATAGACTAGCGGGCCGCGATGAGCAGTTCTTC. Its translation: CATSRDRLAGRDEQFF. V and J are TRBV15 and TRBJ2-1; 10 bases map to TRBD2. The junction had 10 bases not matched to a gene; V was cut back by 3 bases and J by 8 bases. The CDR3 covers 16 residues. Germline V lookup: CDR1 LNHNV, CDR2 YYDKDF (reference sequence).

The gene calls are TRBV5-6 and TRBJ1-5; tentative D call: TRBD1 (6 bases). Germline CDR1 is SGHDT and CDR2 is YYEEEE. Trimming took 2 bases from V and 5 from J, leaving 17 bases between them. The CDR3 is 16 residues long. The CDR3 DNA sequence: TGTGCCAGCAGCTTAGGCGGGGGCCGTATCGATCAGCCCCAGCATTTT. Protein product: CASSLGGGRIDQPQHF.

Note on this clonotype: This sequence may be a read error, since a much larger clone differs from it by one base. The chain is built from TRBV12-3 or TRBV12-4 and TRBJ2-2; D is perhaps TRBD1 (6 bases). The CDR3 extends over 15 amino acids. V lost 6 bases to trimming and J lost 4 bases, with 15 bases between them. This chain's CDR3 is CASSRRTEGTGELFF. The CDR3 nucleotides read TGTGCCAGCAGCCGACGGACAGAGGGCACCGGGGAGCTGTTTTTT.

This chain connects TRBV30 to TRBJ2-2, with D unresolved. Germline V CDR1 and CDR2: GTSNPN, SVGIG (reference sequence). The CDR3 runs to 13 residues. This CDR3 reads CALAEQNTGELFF. CDR3 nucleotides: TGTGCTTTGGCCGAACAGAACACCGGGGAGCTGTTTTTT.

The table lists this clonotype with many counts. The chain couples TRBV10-3 to TRBJ1-1; 9 positions agree with TRBD1. V trimming: 6 bases; J trimming: 0 bases; junction bases outside the gene matches: 5. The V gene's germline CDR1 is ENHRY and CDR2 SYGVKD. The CDR3 is made up of 15 amino acids. The CDR3 coding sequence is TGTGCCATCAGCCGCGGGACAGGGTTGAACACTGAAGCTTTCTTT. Encoded protein: CAISRGTGLNTEAFF.

The chain uses TRBV4-3 and TRBJ1-1; D is unresolved. There are 14 residues in the CDR3. From germline, CDR1 is LGHNA and CDR2 YSLEER. Trimming stripped 2 bases from V and 1 base from J, with 8 bases between. CDR3 DNA sequence: TGCGCCAGCAGCCAATCTACAGCGAACACTGAAGCTTTCTTT. Translated: CASSQSTANTEAFF.

This clonotype appeared many times. The chain employs TRBV18 and TRBJ1-1; 8 bases are a match to TRBD1. The V gene's germline CDR1 is KGHSH and CDR2 LQKENI. V was clipped by 5 bases and J by 6 bases; unmatched bases: 8. This CDR3 contains 14 residues. CDR3 nucleotide sequence: TGTGCCAGCTCAAAACAGGGGGGAGTTCCTGAAGCTTTCTTT. It yields the protein CASSKQGGVPEAFF.

This clonotype showed up many times. This chain uses TRBV19 with TRBJ1-2; 8 nucleotides agree with TRBD1. V lost 3 bases and J lost 7; bases outside the gene matches: 7. CDR1 and CDR2 from the germline V gene are LNHDA and SQIVND (reference sequence). The CDR3 covers 14 residues. CDR3 region: CASSISAGGGGYTF. CDR3 in DNA: TGTGCCAGTAGTATCTCGGCAGGGGGCGGTGGCTACACCTTC.